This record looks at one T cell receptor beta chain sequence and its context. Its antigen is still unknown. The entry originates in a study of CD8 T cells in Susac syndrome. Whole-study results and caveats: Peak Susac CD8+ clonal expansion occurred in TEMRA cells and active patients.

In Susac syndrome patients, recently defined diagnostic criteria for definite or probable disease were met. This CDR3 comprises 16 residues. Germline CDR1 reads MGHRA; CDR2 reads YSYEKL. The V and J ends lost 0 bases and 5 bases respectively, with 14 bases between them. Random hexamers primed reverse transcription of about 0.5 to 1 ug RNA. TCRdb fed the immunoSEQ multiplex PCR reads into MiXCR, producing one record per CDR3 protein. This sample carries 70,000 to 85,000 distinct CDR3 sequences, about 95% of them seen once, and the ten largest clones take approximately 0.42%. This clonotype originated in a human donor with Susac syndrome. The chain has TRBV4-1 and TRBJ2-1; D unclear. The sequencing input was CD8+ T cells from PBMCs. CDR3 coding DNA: TGCGCCAGCAGCCAAGACCAGCTGCGACCAGACAATGAGCAGTTCTTC. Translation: CASSQDQLRPDNEQFF.